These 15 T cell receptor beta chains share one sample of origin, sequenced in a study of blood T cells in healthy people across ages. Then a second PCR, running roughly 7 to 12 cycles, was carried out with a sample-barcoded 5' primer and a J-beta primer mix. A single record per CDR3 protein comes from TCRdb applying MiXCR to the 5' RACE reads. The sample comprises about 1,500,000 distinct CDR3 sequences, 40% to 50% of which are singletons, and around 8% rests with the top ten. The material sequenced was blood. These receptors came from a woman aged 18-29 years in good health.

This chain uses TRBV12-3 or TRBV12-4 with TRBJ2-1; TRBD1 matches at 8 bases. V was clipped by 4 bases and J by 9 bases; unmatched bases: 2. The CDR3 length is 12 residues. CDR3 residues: CASSSDRGEQFF. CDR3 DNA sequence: TGTGCCAGCAGTTCCGACAGGGGTGAGCAGTTCTTC.

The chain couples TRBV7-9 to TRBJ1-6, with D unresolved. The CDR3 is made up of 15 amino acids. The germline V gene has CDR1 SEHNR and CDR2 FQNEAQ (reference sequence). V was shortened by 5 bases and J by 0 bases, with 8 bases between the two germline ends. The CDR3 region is CASSQSSSYNSPLHF. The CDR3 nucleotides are TGTGCCAGCAGCCAGTCTAGCTCCTATAATTCACCCCTCCACTTT. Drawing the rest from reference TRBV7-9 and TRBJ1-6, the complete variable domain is DTGVSQNPRHKITKRGQNVTFRCDPISEHNRLYWYRQTLGQGPEFLTYFQNEAQLEKSRLLSDRFSAERPKGSFSTLEIQRTEQGDSAMYLCASSQSSSYNSPLHFGNGTRLTVT.

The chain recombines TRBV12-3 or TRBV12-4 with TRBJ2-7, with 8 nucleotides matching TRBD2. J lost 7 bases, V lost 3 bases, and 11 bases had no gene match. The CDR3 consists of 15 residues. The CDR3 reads CASSFVAGIANEQYF. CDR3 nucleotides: TGTGCCAGCAGTTTTGTAGCGGGGATAGCCAATGAGCAGTACTTC.

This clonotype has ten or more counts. Written as DNA, the CDR3 is TGTGCCAGCAGATCCGGCTACGAGCAGTACTTC. It encodes CASRSGYEQYF. The chain joins TRBV27 to TRBJ2-7; D is ambiguous. Germline lookup yields CDR1 MNHEY and CDR2 SMNVEV (reference sequence). V was trimmed by 6 bases and J by 3 bases, leaving 6 bases between them. This CDR3 contains 11 residues.

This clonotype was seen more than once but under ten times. CDR3: CASSAQGMDYGYTF. CDR3 coding DNA: TGTGCCAGCAGTGCGCAGGGTATGGACTATGGCTACACCTTC. This chain joins TRBV27 and TRBJ1-2, with D perhaps matching TRBD1 (5 bases). Per the germline V gene, CDR1 is MNHEY and CDR2 is SMNVEV (reference sequence). Trimming shortened V by 5 bases and J by 3 bases, and 13 bases separated the two germline ends. The CDR3 sequence is 14 residues long.

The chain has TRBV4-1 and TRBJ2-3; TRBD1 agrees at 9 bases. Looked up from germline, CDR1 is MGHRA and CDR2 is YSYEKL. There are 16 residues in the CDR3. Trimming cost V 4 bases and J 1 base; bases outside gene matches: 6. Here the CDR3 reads CASSLRTGEGTDTQYF. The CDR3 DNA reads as TGCGCCAGCAGCCTACGGACAGGGGAGGGCACAGATACGCAGTATTTT.

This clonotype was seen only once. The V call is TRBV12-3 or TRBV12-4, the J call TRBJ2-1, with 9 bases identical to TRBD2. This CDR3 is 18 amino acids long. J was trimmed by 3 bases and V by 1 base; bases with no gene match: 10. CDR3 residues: CASSLGLGSGGHYNEQFF. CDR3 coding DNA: TGTGCCAGCAGTTTAGGTCTGGGGAGCGGGGGGCACTACAATGAGCAGTTCTTC.

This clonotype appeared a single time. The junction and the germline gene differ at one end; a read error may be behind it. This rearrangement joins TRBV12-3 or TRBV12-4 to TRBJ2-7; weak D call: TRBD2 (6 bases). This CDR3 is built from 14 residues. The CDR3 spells CARRPSVSSYEKYF. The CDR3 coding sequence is TGTGCCCGCAGGCCTAGCGTCTCCTCCTACGAGAAGTACTTC.

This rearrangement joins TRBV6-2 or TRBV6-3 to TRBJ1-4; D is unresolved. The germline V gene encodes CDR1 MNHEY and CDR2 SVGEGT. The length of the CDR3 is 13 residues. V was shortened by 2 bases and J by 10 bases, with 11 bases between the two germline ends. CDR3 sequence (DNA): TGTGCCAGCAGTTACAAGGATCGGGGAAAACTGTTTTTT. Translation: CASSYKDRGKLFF.

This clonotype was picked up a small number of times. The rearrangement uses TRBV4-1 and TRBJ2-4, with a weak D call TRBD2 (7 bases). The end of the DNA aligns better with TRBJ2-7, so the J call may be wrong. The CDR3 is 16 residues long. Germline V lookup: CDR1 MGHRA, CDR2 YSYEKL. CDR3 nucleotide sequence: TGCGCCAGCAGCCAAGATTCCGGCGGGGGCAACTACGAGCAGTACTTC. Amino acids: CASSQDSGGGNYEQYF.

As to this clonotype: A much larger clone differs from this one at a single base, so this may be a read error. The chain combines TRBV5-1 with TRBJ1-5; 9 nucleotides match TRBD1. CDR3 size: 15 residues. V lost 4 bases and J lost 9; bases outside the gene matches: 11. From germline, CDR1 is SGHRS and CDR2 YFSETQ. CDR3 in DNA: TGCGCCAGCAGCAAAACAACAGGGGGCTATCGGCCCCAGCATTTT. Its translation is CASSKTTGGYRPQHF.

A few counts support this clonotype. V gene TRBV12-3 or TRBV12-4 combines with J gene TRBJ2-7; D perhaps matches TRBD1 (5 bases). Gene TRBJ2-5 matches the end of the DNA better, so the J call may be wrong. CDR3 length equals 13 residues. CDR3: CASSPHRGETQYF. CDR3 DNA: TGTGCCAGCAGTCCCCATAGGGGAGAGACCCAGTACTTC.

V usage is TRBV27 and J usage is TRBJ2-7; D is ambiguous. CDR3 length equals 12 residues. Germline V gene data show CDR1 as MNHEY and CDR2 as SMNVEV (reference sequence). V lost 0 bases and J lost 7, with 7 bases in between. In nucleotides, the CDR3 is TGTGCCAGCAGTTTATCCCGCTCGGAGCAGTACTTC. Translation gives CASSLSRSEQYF.

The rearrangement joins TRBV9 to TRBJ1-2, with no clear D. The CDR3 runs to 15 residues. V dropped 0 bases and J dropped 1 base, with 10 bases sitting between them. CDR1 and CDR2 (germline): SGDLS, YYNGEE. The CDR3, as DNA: TGTGCCAGCAGCGTAGCTCAGGCGTTTAACTATGGCTACACCTTC. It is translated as CASSVAQAFNYGYTF.

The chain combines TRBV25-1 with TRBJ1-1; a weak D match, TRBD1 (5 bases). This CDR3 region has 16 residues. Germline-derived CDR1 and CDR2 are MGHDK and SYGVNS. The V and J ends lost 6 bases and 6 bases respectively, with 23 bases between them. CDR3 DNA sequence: TGTGCCAGCAGGGAAGGGGCAGGCCTGATGGGGGCTGAAGCTTTCTTT. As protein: CASREGAGLMGAEAFF.